One TCR beta chain is described in this entry. The target antigen is unknown. The PCR was carried out with 60 Vbeta primers and 13 Jbeta primers. The data were produced by immunoSEQ multiplex PCR, yet TCRdb's version contains in-frame clones alone and is incomplete. The sample contains fewer than 120,000 clones, 75% to 80% of which appear only once. The data stem from a study of cytomegalovirus exposure and HLA in healthy donors. The CDR3 runs 15 residues. V lost 5 bases to trimming and J lost 2 bases, with 13 bases between them. Germline-derived CDR1 and CDR2 are MDHEN and SYDVKM. Broader study findings: By a later analysis, the bulk of CMV-associated TCR beta chains appeared HLA-restricted. Most of the TCR beta V segments (in an earlier analysis) were productive either about 87% or about 30% of the time.

Specimen: PBMCs. This TCR was recovered from a woman between 25 and 40 years old in good health and CMV-seronegative. This sequence joins TRBV28 and TRBJ1-5, with D perhaps matching TRBD1 (6 bases). The CDR3 loop reads CASSQGGGGNQPQHF. CDR3 DNA sequence: TGTGCCAGCAGTCAAGGGGGTGGGGGCAATCAGCCCCAGCATTTT.